The 30 T cell receptor beta chains presented below share a single source sample, sequenced in a study of T cell changes during pregnancy in multiple sclerosis. Here immunoSEQ multiplex PCR was the method, and the copy in TCRdb shows in-frame clones only, minus some. The repertoire holds approximately 52,000 clones, with over 80% as singletons. The source material was CD4+ T cells from peripheral blood mononuclear cells, sampled in the third trimester of pregnancy. The receptors come from a female donor with multiple sclerosis, enrolled in a pregnancy study.

The rearrangement links TRBV7-9 to TRBJ2-1; 9 nucleotides match TRBD2. Per the germline V gene, CDR1 is SEHNR and CDR2 is FQNEAQ (reference sequence). After removal of 5 bases from V and 10 bases from J, the junction contained 18 bases not matched to a gene. This CDR3 contains 17 residues. The CDR3: CASSPQEGSGSFKEQFF. In DNA form, the CDR3 reads TGTGCCAGCAGCCCGCAGGAGGGTAGCGGGAGTTTCAAGGAGCAGTTCTTC.

Only a few counts were recorded for this clone. This chain links TRBV19 with TRBJ1-2; TRBD1 aligns across 8 bases. CDR1 and CDR2 from the germline V gene are LNHDA and SQIVND (reference sequence). The CDR3 spans 15 residues. The junction had 7 bases not matched to a gene; V was cut back by 3 bases and J by 4 bases. DNA of the CDR3: TGTGCCAGTAGTATCCCAGGGGGCATGGGCTATGGCTACACCTTC. It encodes CASSIPGGMGYGYTF.

The chain is built from TRBV27 and TRBJ2-3, with D perhaps matching TRBD2 (5 bases). This CDR3 contains 13 residues. CDR1 MNHEY and CDR2 SMNVEV come from the germline V gene (reference sequence). Trimming stripped 5 bases from V and 10 bases from J, with 16 bases between. The CDR3 DNA is TGTGCCAGCAGTCATTCTTTGGAGGACCCGCAGTATTTT. It codes for CASSHSLEDPQYF.

The J gene is TRBJ1-5, the V gene TRBV2; D remains ambiguous. This CDR3 has 16 amino acids. Trimming removed 3 bases at V and 4 bases at J, with 16 bases between. CDR1 and CDR2 from the germline V gene are SNHLY and FYNNEI. The CDR3 here is CASSDGEGKRNQPQHF. In DNA form, the CDR3 reads TGTGCCAGCAGTGATGGAGAGGGAAAGCGAAATCAGCCCCAGCATTTT.

The chain links TRBV5-1 to TRBJ2-2, with 12 bases matching TRBD1. The CDR3 contains 17 residues. With 1 base clipped from V and 2 bases from J, the junction kept 3 bases outside the gene matches. Germline-derived CDR1 and CDR2 are SGHRS and YFSETQ. CDR3 loop: CASSLRGQGANTGELFF. CDR3 sequence (DNA): TGCGCCAGCAGCTTGAGGGGACAGGGGGCTAACACCGGGGAGCTGTTTTTT.

The chain links TRBV6-1 to TRBJ1-2, with unresolved D. The ends were cut back, 6 bases at V and 1 base at J, with 12 bases in the middle. Germline-derived CDR1 and CDR2 are MNHNS and SASEGT. There are 14 residues in the CDR3. As DNA, the CDR3 is TGTGCCAGCAGCGATCCAAAGCTTAACTATGGCTACACCTTC. Translated: CASSDPKLNYGYTF.

The rearrangement joins TRBV14 to TRBJ1-2; 7 bases fit TRBD1. Trimming removed 1 base from V and 7 bases from J; junction bases left unmatched: 9. The CDR3 is made up of 15 amino acids. Germline V gene sequence: CDR1 SGHDN, CDR2 FVKESK. The CDR3 here is CASSQVDRFLGGYTF. The CDR3 coding sequence is TGTGCCAGCAGCCAAGTGGACAGGTTTTTGGGTGGCTACACCTTC.

In DNA, the CDR3 is TGTGCCAGCAGCCCTGACAAGAACTACGAGCAGTACTTC. Its protein is CASSPDKNYEQYF. The chain combines TRBV6-5 with TRBJ2-7; no definite D call. V was clipped by 6 bases and J by 3 bases, with 12 bases between them. Per the germline V gene, CDR1 is MNHEY and CDR2 is SVGAGI. CDR3 length equals 13 residues.

This chain joins TRBV7-3 and TRBJ2-1; the D gene is possibly TRBD2 (6 bases). V was trimmed by 2 bases and J by 0 bases, leaving 17 bases between them. The CDR3 is 18 amino acids. Germline CDR1 reads SGHTA; CDR2 reads FQGTGA. DNA of the CDR3: TGTGCCAGCAGCTTATGGGGTAGCGGAAATAGCTCCTACAATGAGCAGTTCTTC. It translates to CASSLWGSGNSSYNEQFF.

The table lists this clone with a few counts. The V call is TRBV2, the J call TRBJ1-1, with D possibly matching TRBD1 (5 bases). Per the germline V gene, CDR1 is SNHLY and CDR2 is FYNNEI. Trimming removed 2 bases from V and 1 base from J, with 8 bases in between. The CDR3 covers 14 residues. In DNA, the CDR3 is TGTGCCAGCAGTGAACTTACAGGGAACACTGAAGCTTTCTTT. Its protein product is CASSELTGNTEAFF.

The rearrangement joins TRBV28 to TRBJ1-1, with D possibly matching TRBD1 (5 bases). Per germline, CDR1 MDHEN and CDR2 SYDVKM. The CDR3 runs 15 residues. Trimming stripped 5 bases from V and 3 bases from J, with 16 bases between. As DNA, the CDR3 is TGTGCCAGCAGTGTCGGAATCAGGGCTGACACTGAAGCTTTCTTT. Translating gives CASSVGIRADTEAFF.

The chain combines TRBV5-1 with TRBJ2-6; no clear D. The germline V gene encodes CDR1 SGHRS and CDR2 YFSETQ. The CDR3 is 16 residues long. Trimming stripped 0 bases from V and 2 bases from J, with 9 bases between. CDR3 DNA sequence: TGCGCCAGCAGCTTGGGTTTGGGCCCTGGGGCCAACGTCCTGACTTTC. It is translated as CASSLGLGPGANVLTF. Looking up the rest from reference TRBV5-1 and TRBJ2-6 gives the full variable domain: KAGVTQTPRYLIKTRGQQVTLSCSPISGHRSVSWYQQTPGQGLQFLFEYFSETQRNKGNFPGRFSGRQFSNSRSEMNVSTLELGDSALYLCASSLGLGPGANVLTFGAGSRLTVL.

This rearrangement joins TRBV7-2 to TRBJ1-1; 11 bases are a match to TRBD1. Per germline, CDR1 SGHTA and CDR2 FQGNSA. V lost 4 bases and J lost 4; bases outside the gene matches: 8. The CDR3 totals 16 residues. The DNA for the CDR3 is TGTGCCAGCAGCTGGACAGGGGGCTTGGGGGGCACTGAAGCTTTCTTT. It translates to CASSWTGGLGGTEAFF. Complete variable domain (other parts from reference TRBV7-2 and TRBJ1-1): GAGVSQSPSNKVTEKGKDVELRCDPISGHTALYWYRQSLGQGLEFLIYFQGNSAPDKSGLPSDRFSAERTGGSVSTLTIQRTQQEDSAVYLCASSWTGGLGGTEAFFGQGTRLTVV.

This clone was counted only a few times. V and J are TRBV9 and TRBJ1-1, with D possibly being TRBD1 (5 bases). Germline-derived CDR1 and CDR2 are SGDLS and YYNGEE. Between the trimmed V and J ends, which lost 0 bases and 4 bases, there was a span of 13 bases. CDR3 length: 15 amino acids. The CDR3 loop reads CASSVEVWGGTEAFF. DNA of the CDR3: TGTGCCAGCAGCGTAGAGGTTTGGGGGGGCACTGAAGCTTTCTTT. Filled out from reference TRBV9 and TRBJ1-1, the complete variable domain reads DSGVTQTPKHLITATGQRVTLRCSPRSGDLSVYWYQQSLDQGLQFLIQYYNGEERAKGNILERFSAQQFPDLHSELNLSSLELGDSALYFCASSVEVWGGTEAFFGQGTRLTVV.

The chain combines TRBV2 with TRBJ2-5; D might be TRBD2 (5 bases). The V and J ends lost 6 bases and 2 bases respectively, with 10 bases between them. The CDR3 length is 13 residues. CDR1 is SNHLY, CDR2 FYNNEI, per germline. Written as DNA, the CDR3 is TGTGCCAGCAGCCAGCGGATACAAGAGACCCAGTACTTC. Its translation: CASSQRIQETQYF.

J is TRBJ1-2 and V is TRBV6-1, with TRBD1 matching over 12 bases. Trimming took 4 bases from V and 9 from J; bases not matched to a gene: 6. This CDR3 has 14 amino acids. In germline, CDR1 is MNHNS, CDR2 SASEGT. As DNA, the CDR3 is TGTGCCAGCAGTGCCCGGGACAGGGGGCAGAGCTACACCTTC. This gives the protein CASSARDRGQSYTF.

This clone was found once. One end of the junction fails to match germline, which may point to a read error. The rearrangement joins TRBV30 to TRBJ2-1; no reliable D call. CDR3 size: 11 residues. Germline V gene lookup returns CDR1 GTSNPN and CDR2 SVGIG (reference sequence). The CDR3 reads CARSVPRKQFF. In DNA form, the CDR3 reads TGTGCCCGGAGTGTACCTAGGAAGCAGTTCTTC.

The chain couples TRBV5-1 to TRBJ1-3; D ambiguous. The V gene's germline CDR1 is SGHRS and CDR2 YFSETQ. This CDR3 is built from 15 residues. The germline V and J ends were trimmed by 1 base and 0 bases, with 8 bases remaining between them. CDR3 loop: CASSLQPSSGNTIYF. The CDR3 DNA reads as TGCGCCAGCAGCTTGCAGCCTAGCTCTGGAAACACCATATATTTT.

The V gene is TRBV28, the J gene TRBJ1-5, with 8 bases matching TRBD1. V shed 7 bases, J shed 6 bases, and the junction held 8 bases outside the gene matches. CDR1 is MDHEN and CDR2 is SYDVKM in the germline V gene. There are 14 residues in the CDR3. The CDR3 DNA reads as TGTGCCAGCACCGGGACAGGTAATTTTCAGCCCCAGCATTTT. It translates to CASTGTGNFQPQHF.

This chain connects TRBV21-1 to TRBJ1-2; TRBD1 is taken as the D call from the table, unchecked against the DNA. TRBV21-1 is given as a pseudogene. The CDR3 is made up of 18 amino acids. The CDR3 bases are TGTGCCAGCAGCCGCCGACAGGGGCCTCCGGGTGGTAACTATGGCTACACCTTC. Amino acid sequence: CASSRRQGPPGGNYGYTF.

The chain has TRBV15 and TRBJ2-2; D not resolved. V shed 0 bases and J shed 8 bases, with 7 bases lying between them. The length of the CDR3 is 13 residues. Germline-derived CDR1 and CDR2 are LNHNV and YYDKDF (reference sequence). CDR3 DNA: TGTGCCACCAGCAGAGACCCCGCGGGGGAGCTGTTTTTT. Amino acids: CATSRDPAGELFF.

V and J are TRBV6-1 and TRBJ2-3, with 10 bases that match TRBD2. Germline trimming cut 2 bases from V and 14 bases from J; bases unmatched to any gene: 7. The CDR3 is made up of 13 amino acids. Per the germline V gene, CDR1 is MNHNS and CDR2 is SASEGT. The CDR3 reads CASSEPGLALSYF. The CDR3 coding sequence is TGTGCCAGCAGTGAACCGGGACTAGCGCTGTCGTATTTT.

Worth noting for this clone: This likely comes from a read error, as the CDR3 has no conserved phenylalanine or tryptophan at its end. The DNA is omitted, as the CDR3 cannot be located on it reliably, and the CDR3 follows TCRdb's listing. CDR3 protein: CASSSGVPSI. The chain combines TRBV11-3 with TRBJ1-2. With termini counted, the CDR3 has 10 amino acids. Germline V gene sequence: CDR1 SGHNT, CDR2 YENEEA.

The gene calls are TRBV15 and TRBJ1-1; 7 nucleotides align to TRBD1. The CDR3 runs 17 residues. In germline, CDR1 is LNHNV, CDR2 YYDKDF (reference sequence). Trimming at V came to 0 bases and at J to 0 bases, leaving 7 bases not matched to a gene. The CDR3 is CATSRDQRGQLNTEAFF. CDR3 nucleotides: TGTGCCACCAGCAGAGATCAGAGGGGGCAGTTGAACACTGAAGCTTTCTTT.

In its sample, this clone was seen once. The V call is TRBV2, the J call TRBJ2-5; 12 bases are shared with TRBD1. The CDR3 contains 15 residues. V was clipped by 4 bases and J by 5 bases; unmatched bases: 5. Germline loops: CDR1 SNHLY, CDR2 FYNNEI. The CDR3 DNA sequence: TGTGCCAGCAGTGCCGGGACAGGGGGCTGGGAGACCCAGTACTTC. Encoded protein: CASSAGTGGWETQYF. The variable domain in full, with the rest retrieved from reference TRBV2 and TRBJ2-5, is EPEVTQTPSHQVTQMGQEVILRCVPISNHLYFYWYRQILGQKVEFLVSFYNNEISEKSEIFDDQFSVERPDGSNFTLKIRSTKLEDSAMYFCASSAGTGGWETQYFGPGTRLLVL.

This clone was picked up one time. The chain carries TRBV6-4 and TRBJ1-3; D unclear. Germline V gene lookup returns CDR1 MRHNA and CDR2 SNTAGT. Trimming stripped 8 bases from V and 0 bases from J, with 14 bases between. The CDR3 is 15 residues long. The CDR3 bases are TGTGCCAGCCTTCGTGGGCTCTTCTCTGGAAACACCATATATTTT. The encoded protein is CASLRGLFSGNTIYF.

The chain combines TRBV5-3 with TRBJ1-1, with TRBD1 as a possible D gene (6 bases). TRBV5-3 counts as an open reading frame of uncertain function. The CDR3 length is 17 residues. Deletions cut 4 bases from V and 3 bases from J, with 22 bases between. CDR3 bases: TGTGCCAGAAGCGGGACATGGGACATACGGGTCTACACTGAAGCTTTCTTT. It codes for CARSGTWDIRVYTEAFF.

This chain joins TRBV28 and TRBJ2-3; 8 nucleotides match TRBD2. CDR3 length equals 17 residues. Per the germline V gene, CDR1 is MDHEN and CDR2 is SYDVKM. V shed 7 bases, J shed 3 bases, and the junction held 15 bases outside the gene matches. DNA of the CDR3: TGTGCCAGCACCCCGGGGGGGCATGTGGCTAGGACAGATACGCAGTATTTT. Translation gives CASTPGGHVARTDTQYF. The full variable domain, completed using reference TRBV28 and TRBJ2-3, is DVKVTQSSRYLVKRTGEKVFLECVQDMDHENMFWYRQDPGLGLRLIYFSYDVKMKEKGDIPEGYSVSREKKERFSLILESASTNQTSMYLCASTPGGHVARTDTQYFGPGTRLTVL.

The chain links TRBV5-1 to TRBJ2-5; 11 positions match TRBD2. This CDR3 has 16 amino acids. V lost 0 bases, J lost 4 bases, and 5 bases stayed unmatched. Germline V gene sequence: CDR1 SGHRS, CDR2 YFSETQ. DNA for the CDR3: TGCGCCAGCAGCTTGGAACCTAGCGGGGGGATAGAGACCCAGTACTTC. Translating it yields CASSLEPSGGIETQYF.

V is TRBV5-1 and J is TRBJ1-6; TRBD1 aligns across 12 bases. The CDR3 has 15 amino acids. Germline V gene sequence: CDR1 SGHRS, CDR2 YFSETQ. The junction had 9 bases not matched to a gene; V was cut back by 7 bases and J by 10 bases. CDR3 bases: TGCGCCAGCGACGCCCGGGACAGGGGGCAATCACCCCTCCACTTT. This encodes CASDARDRGQSPLHF.